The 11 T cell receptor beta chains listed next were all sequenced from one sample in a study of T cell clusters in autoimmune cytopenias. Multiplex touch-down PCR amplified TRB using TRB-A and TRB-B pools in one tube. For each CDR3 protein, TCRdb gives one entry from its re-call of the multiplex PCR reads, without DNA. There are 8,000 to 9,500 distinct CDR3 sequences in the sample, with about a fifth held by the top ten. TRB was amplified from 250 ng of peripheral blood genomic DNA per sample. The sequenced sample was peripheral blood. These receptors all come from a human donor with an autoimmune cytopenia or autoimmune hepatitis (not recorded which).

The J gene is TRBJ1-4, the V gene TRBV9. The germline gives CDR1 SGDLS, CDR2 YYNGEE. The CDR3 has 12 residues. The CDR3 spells CASGRSDEKLFF.

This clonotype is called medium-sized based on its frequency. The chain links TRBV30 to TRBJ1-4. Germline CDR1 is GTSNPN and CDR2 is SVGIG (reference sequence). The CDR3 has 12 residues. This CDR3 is CASSGGNEKLFF.

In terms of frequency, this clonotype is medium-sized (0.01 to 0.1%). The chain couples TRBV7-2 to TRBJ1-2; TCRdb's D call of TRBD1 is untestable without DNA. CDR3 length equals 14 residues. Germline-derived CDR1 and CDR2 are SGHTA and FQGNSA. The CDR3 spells CASSFRGQGSGYTF.

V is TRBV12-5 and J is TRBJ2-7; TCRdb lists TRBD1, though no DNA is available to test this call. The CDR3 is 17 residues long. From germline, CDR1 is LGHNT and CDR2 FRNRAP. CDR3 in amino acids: CARETGTGAIWSYEQYF.

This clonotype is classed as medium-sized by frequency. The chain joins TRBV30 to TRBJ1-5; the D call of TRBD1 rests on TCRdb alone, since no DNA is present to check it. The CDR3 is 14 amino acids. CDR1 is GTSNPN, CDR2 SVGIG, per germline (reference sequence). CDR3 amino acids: CAWTPDGSNQPQHF.

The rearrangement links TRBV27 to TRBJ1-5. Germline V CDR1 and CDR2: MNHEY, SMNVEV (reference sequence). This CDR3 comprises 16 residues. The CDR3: CASKTRVGAGYQPQHF.

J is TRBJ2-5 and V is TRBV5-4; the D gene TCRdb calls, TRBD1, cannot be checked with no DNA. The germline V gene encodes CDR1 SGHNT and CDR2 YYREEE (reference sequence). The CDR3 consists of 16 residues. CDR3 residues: CASSLDGTEFQETQYF.

Here the CDR3 reads CASKRGRDGTETQYF. The J gene is TRBJ2-5, the V gene TRBV12-3 or TRBV12-4; the D call of TRBD1 rests on TCRdb alone, since no DNA is present to check it. CDR3 size: 15 residues.

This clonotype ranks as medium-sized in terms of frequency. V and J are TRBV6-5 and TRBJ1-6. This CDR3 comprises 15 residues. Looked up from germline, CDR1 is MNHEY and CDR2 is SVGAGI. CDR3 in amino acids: CASRQASSYNSPLHF.

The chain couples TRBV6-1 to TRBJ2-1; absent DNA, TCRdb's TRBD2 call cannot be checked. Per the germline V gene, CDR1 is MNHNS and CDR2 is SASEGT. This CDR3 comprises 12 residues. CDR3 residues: CASGRNYNEQFF.

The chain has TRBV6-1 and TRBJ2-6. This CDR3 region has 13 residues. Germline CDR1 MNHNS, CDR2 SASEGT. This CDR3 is CANRGSGANVLTF.